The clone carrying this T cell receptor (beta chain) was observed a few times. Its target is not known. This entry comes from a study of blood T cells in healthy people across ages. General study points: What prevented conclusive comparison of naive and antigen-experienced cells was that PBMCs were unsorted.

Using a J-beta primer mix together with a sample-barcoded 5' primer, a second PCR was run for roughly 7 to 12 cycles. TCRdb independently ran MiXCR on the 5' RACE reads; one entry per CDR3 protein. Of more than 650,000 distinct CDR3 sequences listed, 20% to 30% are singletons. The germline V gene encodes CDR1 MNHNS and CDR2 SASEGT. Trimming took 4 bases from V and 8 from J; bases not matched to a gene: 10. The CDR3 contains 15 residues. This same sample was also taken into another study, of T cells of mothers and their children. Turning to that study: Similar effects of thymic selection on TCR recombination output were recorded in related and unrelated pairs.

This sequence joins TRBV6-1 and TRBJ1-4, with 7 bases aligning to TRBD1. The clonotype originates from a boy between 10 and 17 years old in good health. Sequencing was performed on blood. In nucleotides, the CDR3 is TGTGCCAGCAGTGGATACAGGGGAGGTCGGGAAAAACTGTTTTTT. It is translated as CASSGYRGGREKLFF.